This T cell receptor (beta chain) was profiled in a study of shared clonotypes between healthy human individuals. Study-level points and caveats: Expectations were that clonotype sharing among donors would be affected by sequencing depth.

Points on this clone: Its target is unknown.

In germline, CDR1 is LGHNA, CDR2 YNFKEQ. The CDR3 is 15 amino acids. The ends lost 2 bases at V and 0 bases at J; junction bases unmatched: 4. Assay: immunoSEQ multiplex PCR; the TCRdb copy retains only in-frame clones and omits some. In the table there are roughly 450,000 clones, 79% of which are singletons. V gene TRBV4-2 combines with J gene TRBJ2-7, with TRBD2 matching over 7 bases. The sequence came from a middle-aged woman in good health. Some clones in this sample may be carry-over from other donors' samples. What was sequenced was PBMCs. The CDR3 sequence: CASSQPGGRSYEQYF. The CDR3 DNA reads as TGTGCCAGCAGCCAACCGGGAGGTCGCTCCTACGAGCAGTACTTC.